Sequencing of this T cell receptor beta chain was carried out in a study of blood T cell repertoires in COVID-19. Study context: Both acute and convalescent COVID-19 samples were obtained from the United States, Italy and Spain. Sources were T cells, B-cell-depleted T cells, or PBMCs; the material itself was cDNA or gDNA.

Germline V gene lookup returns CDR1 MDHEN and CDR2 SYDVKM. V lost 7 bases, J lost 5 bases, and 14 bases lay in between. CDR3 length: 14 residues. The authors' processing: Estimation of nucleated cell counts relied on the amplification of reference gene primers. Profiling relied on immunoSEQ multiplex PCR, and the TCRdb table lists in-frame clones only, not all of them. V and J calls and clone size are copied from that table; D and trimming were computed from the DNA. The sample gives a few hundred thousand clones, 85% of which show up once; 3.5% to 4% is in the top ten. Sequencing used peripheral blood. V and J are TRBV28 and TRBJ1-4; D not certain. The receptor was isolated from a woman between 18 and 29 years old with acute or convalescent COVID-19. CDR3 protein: CASIARQVNEKLFF. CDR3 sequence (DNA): TGTGCCAGCATTGCTCGGCAGGTGAATGAAAAACTGTTTTTT.